Listed below are T cell receptor beta chains from one sample, sequenced in a study of PD-1 blockade in classical Hodgkin lymphoma. Assay: immunoSEQ multiplex PCR; the TCRdb copy retains only in-frame clones and omits some. The sample has over 85,000 clones, roughly 80% seen once. The source material was peripheral blood mononuclear cells (PBMCs), sampled before the second cycle of nivolumab. The receptor set was obtained from a human donor with classical Hodgkin lymphoma. Each CDR3 is given with its conserved first and last residue. D genes are given only for firm matches. Size tells how often a clone was seen (once, few, many) or the class of an expanded clone, and some rows leave it out.

CDR3 protein: CAWSVPAGETYNEQFF; CDR3 DNA: TGTGCCTGGAGTGTTCCCGCGGGAGAAACCTACAATGAGCAGTTCTTC; J gene: TRBJ2-1; clone size: once; D gene: TRBD2; V gene: TRBV30
CDR3 protein: CACGAAGGYEQYF; CDR3 DNA: TGTGCCTGCGGAGCAGCGGGAGGGTACGAGCAGTACTTC; J gene: TRBJ2-7; clone size: .; D gene: TRBD2; V gene: TRBV30
CDR3 protein: CASSEEGQFLMGYTF; CDR3 DNA: TGTGCCAGCAGTGAAGAAGGACAGTTTTTAATGGGCTACACCTTC; J gene: TRBJ1-2; clone size: many; D gene: .; V gene: TRBV6-1
CDR3 protein: CASSWGQGANYGYTF; CDR3 DNA: TGTGCCAGCAGTTGGGGACAGGGAGCTAACTATGGCTACACCTTC; J gene: TRBJ1-2; clone size: .; D gene: TRBD1; V gene: TRBV27
CDR3 protein: CASSYSGQGSQPQHF; CDR3 DNA: TGTGCCAGCAGTTACTCCGGACAGGGAAGTCAGCCCCAGCATTTT; J gene: TRBJ1-5; clone size: .; D gene: TRBD1; V gene: TRBV6-5
CDR3 protein: CSVLARDGAYEQYF; CDR3 DNA: TGCAGCGTCCTGGCCCGGGACGGAGCCTACGAGCAGTACTTC; J gene: TRBJ2-7; clone size: .; D gene: .; V gene: TRBV29-1
CDR3 protein: CASGLRGANVLTF; CDR3 DNA: TGTGCTAGTGGTTTGCGGGGGGCCAACGTCCTGACTTTC; J gene: TRBJ2-6; clone size: .; D gene: .; V gene: TRBV12-5
CDR3 protein: CASKSPGQAKYNEQFF; CDR3 DNA: TGCGCCAGCAAGAGTCCCGGACAGGCCAAATACAATGAGCAGTTCTTC; J gene: TRBJ2-1; clone size: .; D gene: TRBD1; V gene: TRBV23-1
CDR3 protein: CASSLSSPGAGSLSGANVLTF; CDR3 DNA: TGTGCCAGCAGTTTATCTTCGCCGGGGGCAGGCTCCCTCTCTGGGGCCAACGTCCTGACTTTC; J gene: TRBJ2-6; clone size: .; D gene: .; V gene: TRBV27
CDR3 protein: CASSTHSGANVLTF; CDR3 DNA: TGTGCCAGCAGCACCCACTCTGGGGCCAACGTCCTGACTTTC; J gene: TRBJ2-6; clone size: .; D gene: .; V gene: TRBV11-3
CDR3 protein: CAISEQGAGLYEQYF; CDR3 DNA: TGTGCCATCAGTGAGCAGGGAGCGGGGCTCTACGAGCAGTACTTC; J gene: TRBJ2-7; clone size: .; D gene: TRBD2; V gene: TRBV10-3
CDR3 protein: CASSGRTGPGELFF; CDR3 DNA: TGTGCCAGCAGCGGGCGAACCGGTCCCGGGGAGCTGTTTTTT; J gene: TRBJ2-2; clone size: .; D gene: .; V gene: TRBV5-5
CDR3 protein: CASSSGLAVRDQETQYF; CDR3 DNA: TGCGCCAGCAGCTCGGGACTAGCGGTGAGGGATCAAGAGACCCAGTACTTC; J gene: TRBJ2-5; clone size: .; D gene: TRBD2; V gene: TRBV5-1
CDR3 protein: CASSRGANEKLFF; CDR3 DNA: TGTGCCAGCTCTCGAGGGGCTAATGAAAAACTGTTTTTT; J gene: TRBJ1-4; clone size: .; D gene: .; V gene: TRBV11-2
CDR3 protein: CATSRQETQYF; CDR3 DNA: TGTGCCACCAGTCGGCAAGAGACCCAGTACTTC; J gene: TRBJ2-5; clone size: .; D gene: .; V gene: TRBV6-1
CDR3 protein: CASSLSRQDEKLFF; CDR3 DNA: TGCGCCAGCAGCTTGTCCCGCCAAGATGAAAAACTGTTTTTT; J gene: TRBJ1-4; clone size: .; D gene: .; V gene: TRBV5-1
CDR3 protein: CASSLGRSYEQYF; CDR3 DNA: TGTGCCAGCAGCCTGGGCCGCTCCTACGAGCAGTACTTC; J gene: TRBJ2-7; clone size: once; D gene: .; V gene: TRBV7-2
CDR3 protein: CASSEYRRGLQETQYF; CDR3 DNA: TGTGCCAGCAGTGAATATAGGAGGGGCCTACAAGAGACCCAGTACTTC; J gene: TRBJ2-5; clone size: .; D gene: .; V gene: TRBV25-1
CDR3 protein: CASRRGDSYEQYF; CDR3 DNA: TGTGCCAGCAGAAGAGGGGACTCCTACGAGCAGTACTTC; J gene: TRBJ2-7; clone size: once; D gene: .; V gene: TRBV28
CDR3 protein: CASSAERGANEKLFF; CDR3 DNA: TGTGCCAGCAGTGCGGAAAGGGGGGCTAATGAAAAACTGTTTTTT; J gene: TRBJ1-4; clone size: .; D gene: .; V gene: TRBV2
CDR3 protein: CAINSGSNEKLFF; CDR3 DNA: TGTGCCATCAATTCGGGATCTAATGAAAAACTGTTTTTT; J gene: TRBJ1-4; clone size: .; D gene: .; V gene: TRBV10-3
CDR3 protein: CASTRTSWYTGELFF; CDR3 DNA: TGTGCCAGTACCCGGACTAGTTGGTACACCGGGGAGCTGTTTTTT; J gene: TRBJ2-2; clone size: .; D gene: TRBD2; V gene: TRBV19
CDR3 protein: CASSPGRTTGYF; CDR3 DNA: TGTGCCAGCAGCCCCGGGCGGACCACCGGGTATTTT; J gene: TRBJ2-3; clone size: .; D gene: .; V gene: TRBV6-1
CDR3 protein: CASRDRGHQPQHF; CDR3 DNA: TGTGCCAGCAGGGACAGGGGGCATCAGCCCCAGCATTTT; J gene: TRBJ1-5; clone size: few; D gene: TRBD1; V gene: TRBV6-6
CDR3 protein: CATSRDIGAGGKDEQYF; CDR3 DNA: TGTGCCACCAGCAGAGATATTGGGGCGGGAGGAAAGGACGAGCAGTACTTC; J gene: TRBJ2-7; clone size: .; D gene: TRBD2; V gene: TRBV15
CDR3 protein: CAWTMVTHLYGYTF; CDR3 DNA: TGTGCCTGGACGATGGTCACCCACCTCTATGGCTACACCTTC; J gene: TRBJ1-2; clone size: .; D gene: .; V gene: TRBV30
CDR3 protein: CASSVPSGFTYEQYF; CDR3 DNA: TGTGCCAGCAGTGTTCCTAGCGGGTTTACTTACGAGCAGTACTTC; J gene: TRBJ2-7; clone size: .; D gene: TRBD2; V gene: TRBV2
CDR3 protein: CASSQESRAQYF; CDR3 DNA: TGCGCCAGCAGCCAAGAATCACGCGCGCAGTATTTT; J gene: TRBJ2-3; clone size: .; D gene: .; V gene: TRBV4-1
CDR3 protein: CASSASRGGEAFF; CDR3 DNA: TGTGCCAGCAGCGCGAGCAGGGGCGGTGAAGCTTTCTTT; J gene: TRBJ1-1; clone size: few; D gene: .; V gene: TRBV7-2
CDR3 protein: CASMGGNYGYTF; CDR3 DNA: TGTGCCAGCATGGGGGGTAACTATGGCTACACCTTC; J gene: TRBJ1-2; clone size: .; D gene: .; V gene: TRBV28
CDR3 protein: CASSLVGTGGGDTQYF; CDR3 DNA: TGTGCCAGCAGCTTAGTTGGGACAGGGGGTGGAGATACGCAGTATTTT; J gene: TRBJ2-3; clone size: .; D gene: TRBD1; V gene: TRBV7-2
CDR3 protein: CASSPQTQGAGYGYTF; CDR3 DNA: TGTGCCAGCTCACCCCAAACACAGGGGGCTGGCTATGGCTACACCTTC; J gene: TRBJ1-2; clone size: .; D gene: TRBD1; V gene: TRBV18
CDR3 protein: CASRMRRLTDTQYF; CDR3 DNA: TGCGCCAGTAGAATGCGGCGCCTCACAGATACGCAGTATTTT; J gene: TRBJ2-3; clone size: .; D gene: .; V gene: TRBV10-1
CDR3 protein: CASSFQTDLRETQYF; CDR3 DNA: TGTGCCAGCAGCTTCCAGACAGACCTCAGGGAGACCCAGTACTTC; J gene: TRBJ2-5; clone size: .; D gene: .; V gene: TRBV7-2
CDR3 protein: CASISMPLTGTYNEQFF; CDR3 DNA: TGTGCCAGCATCTCCATGCCCCTCACAGGGACCTACAATGAGCAGTTCTTC; J gene: TRBJ2-1; clone size: .; D gene: .; V gene: TRBV7-2
CDR3 protein: CASSSNQGYGYTF; CDR3 DNA: TGTGCCAGCAGCTCAAACCAGGGTTACGGCTACACCTTC; J gene: TRBJ1-2; clone size: few; D gene: .; V gene: TRBV7-2
CDR3 protein: CACPASDSYEQYF; CDR3 DNA: TGTGCCTGCCCCGCTAGCGACTCCTACGAGCAGTACTTC; J gene: TRBJ2-7; clone size: .; D gene: .; V gene: TRBV30
CDR3 protein: CASSGRDRSAGELFF; CDR3 DNA: TGCGCCAGCAGCGGCCGGGACAGGTCCGCCGGGGAGCTGTTTTTT; J gene: TRBJ2-2; clone size: .; D gene: TRBD1; V gene: TRBV5-1
CDR3 protein: CAWTPAGGGEKLFF; CDR3 DNA: TGTGCCTGGACCCCGGCGGGGGGGGGAGAAAAACTGTTTTTT; J gene: TRBJ1-4; clone size: .; D gene: .; V gene: TRBV30
CDR3 protein: CASSIVGQGGTQYF; CDR3 DNA: TGTGCCAGTAGTATAGTGGGACAGGGGGGGACCCAGTACTTC; J gene: TRBJ2-5; clone size: .; D gene: TRBD1; V gene: TRBV19
CDR3 protein: CASSPPGQEFVGEQYF; CDR3 DNA: TGTGCCAGCAGCCCGCCGGGACAGGAGTTTGTGGGAGAGCAGTACTTC; J gene: TRBJ2-7; clone size: .; D gene: TRBD1; V gene: TRBV7-2
CDR3 protein: CAIRNQVENTQYF; CDR3 DNA: TGTGCCATCAGGAATCAGGTCGAAAATACGCAGTATTTT; J gene: TRBJ2-3; clone size: .; D gene: .; V gene: TRBV10-3
CDR3 protein: CASSQDPDLRNEKLFF; CDR3 DNA: TGCGCCAGCAGCCAAGATCCGGACCTCCGTAATGAAAAACTGTTTTTT; J gene: TRBJ1-4; clone size: few; D gene: .; V gene: TRBV4-1
CDR3 protein: CASSSTRGGSATYEQYF; CDR3 DNA: TGTGCCAGCAGTTCCACTCGGGGCGGGAGCGCGACCTACGAGCAGTACTTC; J gene: TRBJ2-7; clone size: .; D gene: TRBD2; V gene: TRBV27
CDR3 protein: CASSYSSFSSTYEQYF; CDR3 DNA: TGTGCCAGCAGTTACTCGAGTTTCAGTTCTACCTACGAGCAGTACTTC; J gene: TRBJ2-7; clone size: .; D gene: .; V gene: TRBV6-5
CDR3 protein: CASSPRLVGTGDEKLFF; CDR3 DNA: TGTGCCAGCTCACCACGGTTGGTCGGGACAGGGGATGAAAAACTGTTTTTT; J gene: TRBJ1-4; clone size: .; D gene: TRBD1; V gene: TRBV18
CDR3 protein: CASRDPPGRETQYF; CDR3 DNA: TGTGCCAGCAGGGACCCACCGGGAAGGGAGACCCAGTACTTC; J gene: TRBJ2-5; clone size: .; D gene: .; V gene: TRBV2
CDR3 protein: CASAREFTDTQYF; CDR3 DNA: TGTGCCAGCGCCCGGGAGTTCACAGATACGCAGTATTTT; J gene: TRBJ2-3; clone size: few; D gene: .; V gene: TRBV7-8
CDR3 protein: CASSLARGSNQPQHF; CDR3 DNA: TGTGCCAGCAGTTTAGCCAGGGGTAGCAATCAGCCCCAGCATTTT; J gene: TRBJ1-5; clone size: .; D gene: .; V gene: TRBV27
CDR3 protein: CASNHPGGTEAFF; CDR3 DNA: TGTGCCAGCAACCACCCCGGGGGCACTGAAGCTTTCTTT; J gene: TRBJ1-1; clone size: .; D gene: .; V gene: TRBV7-9
CDR3 protein: CASSSIRAGPRYF; CDR3 DNA: TGTGCCAGCAGCTCCATTCGGGCAGGCCCGCGTTATTTT; J gene: TRBJ2-3; clone size: .; D gene: .; V gene: TRBV7-3
CDR3 protein: CASSEAPVSTDTQYF; CDR3 DNA: TGTGCCAGCAGTGAAGCCCCCGTAAGCACAGATACGCAGTATTTT; J gene: TRBJ2-3; clone size: .; D gene: .; V gene: TRBV2
CDR3 protein: CASSTRTDLKETQYF; CDR3 DNA: TGTGCCAGCAGCACCAGGACAGATCTCAAAGAGACCCAGTACTTC; J gene: TRBJ2-5; clone size: .; D gene: .; V gene: TRBV5-4